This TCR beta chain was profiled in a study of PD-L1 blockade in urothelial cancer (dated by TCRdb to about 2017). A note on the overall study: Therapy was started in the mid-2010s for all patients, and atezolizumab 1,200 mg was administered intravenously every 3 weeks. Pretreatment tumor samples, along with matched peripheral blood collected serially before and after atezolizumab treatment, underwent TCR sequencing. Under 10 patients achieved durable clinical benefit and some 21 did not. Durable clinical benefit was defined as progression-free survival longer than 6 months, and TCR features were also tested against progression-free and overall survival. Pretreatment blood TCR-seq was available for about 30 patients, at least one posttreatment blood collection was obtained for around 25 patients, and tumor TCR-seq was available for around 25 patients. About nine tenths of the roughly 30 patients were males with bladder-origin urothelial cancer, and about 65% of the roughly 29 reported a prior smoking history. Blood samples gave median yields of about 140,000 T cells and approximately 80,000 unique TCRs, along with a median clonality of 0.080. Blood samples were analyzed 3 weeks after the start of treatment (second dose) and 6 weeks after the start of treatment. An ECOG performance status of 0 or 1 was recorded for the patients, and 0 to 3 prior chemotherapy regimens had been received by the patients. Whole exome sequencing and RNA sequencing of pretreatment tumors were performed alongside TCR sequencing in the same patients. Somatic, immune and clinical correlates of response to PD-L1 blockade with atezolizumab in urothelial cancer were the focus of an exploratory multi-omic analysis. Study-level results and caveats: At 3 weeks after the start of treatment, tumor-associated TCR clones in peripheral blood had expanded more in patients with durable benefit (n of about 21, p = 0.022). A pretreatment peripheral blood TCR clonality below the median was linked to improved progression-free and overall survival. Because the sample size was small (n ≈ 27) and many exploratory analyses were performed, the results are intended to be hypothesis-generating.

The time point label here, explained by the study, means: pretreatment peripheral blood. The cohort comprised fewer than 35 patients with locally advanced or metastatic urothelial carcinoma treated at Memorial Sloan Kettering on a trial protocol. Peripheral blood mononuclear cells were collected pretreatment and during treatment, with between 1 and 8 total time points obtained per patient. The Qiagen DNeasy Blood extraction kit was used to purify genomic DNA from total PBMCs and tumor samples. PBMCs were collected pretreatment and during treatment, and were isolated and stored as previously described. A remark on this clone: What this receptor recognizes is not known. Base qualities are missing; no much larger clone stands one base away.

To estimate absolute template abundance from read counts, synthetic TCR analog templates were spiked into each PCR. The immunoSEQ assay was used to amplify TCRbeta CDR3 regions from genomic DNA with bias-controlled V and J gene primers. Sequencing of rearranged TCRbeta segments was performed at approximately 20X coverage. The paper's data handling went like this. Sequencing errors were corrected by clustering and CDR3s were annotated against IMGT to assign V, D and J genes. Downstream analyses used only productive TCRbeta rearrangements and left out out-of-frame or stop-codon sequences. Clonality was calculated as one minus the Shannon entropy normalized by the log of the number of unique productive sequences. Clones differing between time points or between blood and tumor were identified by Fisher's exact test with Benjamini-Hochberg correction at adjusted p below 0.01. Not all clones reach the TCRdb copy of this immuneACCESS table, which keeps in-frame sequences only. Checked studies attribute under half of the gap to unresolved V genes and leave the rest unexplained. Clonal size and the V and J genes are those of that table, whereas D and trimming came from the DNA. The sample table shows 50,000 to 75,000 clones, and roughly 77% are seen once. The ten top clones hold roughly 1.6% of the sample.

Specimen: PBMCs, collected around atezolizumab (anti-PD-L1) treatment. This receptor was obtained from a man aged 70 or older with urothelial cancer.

The bases are TGTGCCAGCAGTTTAGGGGAGTTGGGCACAGATACGCAGTATTTT. Translated, it gives CASSLGELGTDTQYF. Here the chain combines TRBV28 and TRBJ2-3; a weak D assignment points to TRBD2 (5 bases agree). A distance of 10 bases separates the germline ends of V and J, which lose 2 bases and 1 base respectively. CDR1 and CDR2 (MDHEN, SYDVKM) derive from the germline V gene. Reading from cysteine to phenylalanine, the CDR3 counts 15 amino acids. The kept DNA is CDR3 alone, 45 bases in frame from the first base.